These 20 T cell receptor beta chains were sequenced from one sample in a study of blood T cell repertoires in COVID-19. The data were produced by immunoSEQ multiplex PCR, yet TCRdb's version contains in-frame clones alone and is incomplete. The table has 250,000 to 350,000 clones, approximately 86% seen once. The specimen sequenced was peripheral blood. The receptor source for this set is a woman under 40 who had recovered from COVID-19.

V usage is TRBV5-4 and J usage is TRBJ2-3, with D unresolved. The CDR3 length is 13 residues. In germline, CDR1 is SGHNT, CDR2 YYREEE (reference sequence). The V gene lost 6 bases and the J gene lost 1 base, with 9 bases spanning the gap. CDR3 nucleotide sequence: TGTGCCAGCAATTCGCGCGGCACAGATACGCAGTATTTT. Translation: CASNSRGTDTQYF.

The chain combines TRBV5-4 with TRBJ2-3, with 9 bases lining up with TRBD2. Germline lookup yields CDR1 SGHNT and CDR2 YYREEE (reference sequence). This CDR3 has 14 residues. The trim removed 4 bases at V and 4 bases at J, leaving 4 bases unmatched. CDR3 bases: TGTGCCAGCAGCCTCGGACTAGCGCCAGATACGCAGTATTTT. Encoded protein: CASSLGLAPDTQYF.

This clone showed up just once. The V call is TRBV6-1, the J call TRBJ1-5; D gene unclear. The CDR3 is 16 amino acids. In germline, CDR1 is MNHNS, CDR2 SASEGT. V lost 0 bases, J lost 2 bases, and 11 bases lay in between. CDR3 residues: CASSEAFWGGNQPQHF. The DNA for the CDR3 is TGTGCCAGCAGTGAAGCGTTCTGGGGAGGCAATCAGCCCCAGCATTTT.

This rearrangement joins TRBV3-1 (or the pseudogene TRBV3-2) to TRBJ2-2; 7 bases are shared with TRBD1. J lost 8 bases, V lost 3 bases, and 15 bases had no gene match. Germline loops: CDR1 LGHDT, CDR2 YNNKEL (reference sequence). CDR3 length: 17 amino acids. CDR3 in DNA: TGTGCCAGCAGCCATCTCCCGATGACAGGGCTCGGGGGGGAGCTGTTTTTT. Translating it yields CASSHLPMTGLGGELFF.

Concerning this clone: The limits of the CDR3 on the DNA are not certain, so only TCRdb's listed CDR3 is given. The chain uses TRBV5-1 and TRBJ2-7; the D call TRBD1 from the table was never checked on the DNA. Germline V gives CDR1 SGHRS, CDR2 YFSETQ. The CDR3 sequence runs 13 residues, both termini included. The chain's CDR3 is CASSFGPGDEQYF.

This chain connects TRBV6-5 to TRBJ2-3, with D possibly matching TRBD2 (7 bases). From germline, CDR1 is MNHEY and CDR2 SVGAGI. The CDR3 sequence is 14 residues long. Trimming removed 2 bases at V and 4 bases at J, with 10 bases between. The CDR3, as DNA: TGTGCCAGCAGTTACCGGGGGGCCCCAGATACGCAGTATTTT. This gives the protein CASSYRGAPDTQYF.

The rearrangement uses TRBV5-1 and TRBJ1-4, with D tentatively TRBD1 (5 bases). The CDR3 consists of 15 residues. V gave up 4 bases and J gave up 8 bases, with 18 bases separating them. From germline, CDR1 is SGHRS and CDR2 YFSETQ. CDR3 bases: TGCGCCAGCAGCGCCGCGGGGGGATCAGCCGAAAAACTGTTTTTT. Translation: CASSAAGGSAEKLFF.

V usage is TRBV7-8 and J usage is TRBJ2-7, with 8 bases fitting TRBD2. Trimming at V came to 4 bases and at J to 5 bases, leaving 10 bases not matched to a gene. The CDR3 is 15 residues long. Per the germline V gene, CDR1 is SGHVS and CDR2 is FQNEAQ. The CDR3 sequence is CASSSLPGLEDEQYF. The CDR3 region has the DNA TGTGCCAGCAGCTCATTACCGGGACTAGAAGACGAGCAGTACTTC.

The chain carries TRBV28 and TRBJ2-1; a weak D match, TRBD2 (6 bases). CDR1 and CDR2 from the germline V gene are MDHEN and SYDVKM. With 2 bases removed from V and 5 bases from J, the gap between germline ends came to 13 bases. The CDR3 has 15 residues. DNA for the CDR3: TGTGCCAGCAGTTTAGGGTGGGGCGGGGACAATGAGCAGTTCTTC. This gives the protein CASSLGWGGDNEQFF. Combining the CDR3 with reference TRBV28 and TRBJ2-1 gives the whole variable domain DVKVTQSSRYLVKRTGEKVFLECVQDMDHENMFWYRQDPGLGLRLIYFSYDVKMKEKGDIPEGYSVSREKKERFSLILESASTNQTSMYLCASSLGWGGDNEQFFGPGTRLTVL.

The chain uses TRBV19 and TRBJ1-6; 9 bases line up with TRBD1. The V segment lost 10 bases and the J segment 9 bases; nucleotides outside the gene matches: 16. CDR3 length equals 16 residues. Germline CDR1 reads LNHDA; CDR2 reads SQIVND (reference sequence). The CDR3 region is CATSDRDRDFLSPLHF. The CDR3 DNA sequence: TGTGCCACTTCTGATCGGGACAGGGACTTTCTTTCACCCCTCCACTTT.

This sequence joins TRBV5-1 and TRBJ1-2, with 10 bases aligning to TRBD1. Germline assignment: CDR1 SGHRS and CDR2 YFSETQ. The V gene end was trimmed by 0 bases and the J gene end by 8 bases; junction bases not matched to a gene: 4. CDR3 size: 14 residues. CDR3 sequence reads: CASSLEGQGGGYTF. Here the CDR3 DNA reads TGCGCCAGCAGCTTGGAAGGACAGGGGGGAGGCTACACCTTC.

This chain connects TRBV24-1 to TRBJ1-4; a weak D match, TRBD1 (5 bases). The CDR3 spans 15 residues. Germline CDR1 KGHDR, CDR2 SFDVKD. V was pared by 5 bases and J by 5 bases, with 14 bases between. CDR3 nucleotides: TGTGCCACCAGTGCGAGTCAGGGATCCAATGAAAAACTGTTTTTT. Amino acids: CATSASQGSNEKLFF.

This clone showed up just a few times. This sample includes further DNA sequences coding for the same CDR3. This sequence joins TRBV27 and TRBJ2-7; 7 bases are shared with TRBD1. Trimming cost V 3 bases and J 3 bases; bases outside gene matches: 2. Germline CDR1 reads MNHEY; CDR2 reads SMNVEV (reference sequence). CDR3 length: 13 residues. The CDR3 reads CASSFRDSYEQYF. In DNA, the CDR3 is TGTGCCAGCAGTTTTCGGGACAGCTACGAGCAGTACTTC.

The chain recombines TRBV3-1 (or the pseudogene TRBV3-2) with TRBJ2-2, with 9 bases that match TRBD1. The length of the CDR3 is 19 residues. The ends lost 2 bases at V and 2 bases at J; junction bases unmatched: 12. Germline loops: CDR1 LGHDT, CDR2 YNNKEL (reference sequence). CDR3 bases: TGTGCCAGCAGCCAACCGAGGGGACAGGGTACTATTAACACCGGGGAGCTGTTTTTT. It encodes CASSQPRGQGTINTGELFF.

This rearrangement joins TRBV19 to TRBJ2-7, with 12 nucleotides matching TRBD2. V was pared by 7 bases and J by 0 bases, with 4 bases of the junction left unmatched. The germline V gene has CDR1 LNHDA and CDR2 SQIVND (reference sequence). CDR3 length: 15 residues. CDR3 bases: TGTGCCAGTACACAGACTAGCGGGAGCTCCTACGAGCAGTACTTC. Translated, it gives CASTQTSGSSYEQYF.

This chain links TRBV6-5 with TRBJ2-3; 8 bases agree with TRBD2. Germline assignment: CDR1 MNHEY and CDR2 SVGAGI. The CDR3 is made up of 14 amino acids. J gave up 4 bases and V 7 bases, and 7 bases lay outside the gene matches. The CDR3 is CASTSGSMADTQYF. CDR3 coding DNA: TGTGCCAGCACCAGCGGGAGTATGGCAGATACGCAGTATTTT.

This chain uses TRBV5-5 with TRBJ2-3, with TRBD2 matching over 7 bases. The length of the CDR3 is 15 residues. The J segment lost 0 bases and the V segment lost 6 bases, leaving 7 bases of the junction unmatched. The germline V gene has CDR1 SGHKS and CDR2 YYEKEE (reference sequence). The DNA for the CDR3 is TGTGCCAGCAACCAGAACGGGGGGAGCACAGATACGCAGTATTTT. Protein product: CASNQNGGSTDTQYF.

A note on this clone: The sample carries other DNA sequences with the same CDR3. The chain couples TRBV27 to TRBJ2-7; possible D gene TRBD1, 5 bases. Germline CDR1 MNHEY, CDR2 SMNVEV (reference sequence). Trimming removed 2 bases at V and 1 base at J, with 6 bases between. This CDR3 contains 13 residues. CDR3 sequence (DNA): TGTGCCAGCAGTTTACAGGGTTCCTACGAGCAGTACTTC. This gives the protein CASSLQGSYEQYF.

This rearrangement joins TRBV6-2 or TRBV6-3 to TRBJ1-1, with 7 bases fitting TRBD1. The germline CDR1 and CDR2 sequences are MNHEY and SVGEGT. The junction had 2 bases not matched to a gene; V was cut back by 5 bases and J by 2 bases. CDR3 length equals 13 residues. The CDR3 loop reads CASSRQGNTEAFF. Here the CDR3 DNA reads TGTGCCAGCAGTCGACAGGGAAACACTGAAGCTTTCTTT.

This clone was found once. The chain employs TRBV3-1 (or the pseudogene TRBV3-2) and TRBJ2-5; perhaps TRBD2 as D (5 bases). The germline gives CDR1 LGHDT, CDR2 YNNKEL (reference sequence). The CDR3 spans 14 residues. With 1 base removed from V and 3 bases from J, the gap between germline ends came to 9 bases. The CDR3 DNA is TGTGCCAGCAGCCAAGTGGGAGAGGAAGAGACCCAGTACTTC. This encodes CASSQVGEEETQYF.